This TCR beta chain was found in a study of neoadjuvant anti-PD-1 for oral cavity cancer. Turning to the study itself: Around day 43, patients without progression received a fourth nivolumab dose before surgery.

General study results and limits: PBMC Gini-index clonality exceeded responders' in non-responders post-nivolumab.

Trimming cost V 5 bases and J 4 bases, with 20 bases left between them. Germline V gene data show CDR1 as SGHTA and CDR2 as FQGTGA. This CDR3 region has 16 residues. About this clone: Its specificity is not known.

Time point specified: after neoadjuvant nivolumab, at surgical resection. Libraries were prepared by immunoSEQ multiplex PCR; TCRdb keeps only in-frame clonotypes and omits some of them. Here the sample spans just over 65,000 clones, approximately 85% being singletons. This chain joins TRBV7-3 and TRBJ1-1; maybe TRBD1 (5 bases). This clonotype was sampled from a person between 35 and 79 years old with oral cavity squamous cell carcinoma. The sequencing here drew on PBMCs, taken after nivolumab (anti-PD-1) treatment. CDR3 bases: TGTGCCAGCAGCCGGATCGGGGGGGTTCCGGCCACTGAAGCTTTCTTT. It specifies CASSRIGGVPATEAFF.